These 17 T cell receptor beta chains were all obtained from the same sample, sequenced in a study of cytomegalovirus exposure and HLA in healthy donors (dated by TCRdb to about 2017). Library method: the immunoSEQ multiplex PCR assay. A mixture of 60 forward primers for TCR Vbeta segments and 13 reverse primers for TCR Jbeta segments was used in the multiplex PCR. Entries here come from immuneACCESS through TCRdb and include only in-frame sequences with V and J called. Some clones fail to appear in such tables; in the studies checked, an unresolved V gene covers under half of the shortfall, and the cause of the remainder is unknown. This sample's table carries under 45,000 clones. More than 3% of the sample goes to the ten largest clones. Sequencing used PBMCs. The receptors shown here come from a male donor in good health and CMV-seronegative.

The rearrangement joins TRBV5-4 to TRBJ2-7; 8 bases line up with TRBD1. The CDR3 spans 12 residues. The V segment lost 4 bases and the J segment 11 bases; nucleotides outside the gene matches: 8. CDR1 is SGHNT and CDR2 is YYREEE in the germline V gene (reference sequence). CDR3 sequence reads: CASSPLGQVEYF. In nucleotides, the CDR3 is TGTGCCAGCAGCCCGCTGGGACAGGTGGAGTACTTC.

The chain joins TRBV14 to TRBJ1-1; a weak D match, TRBD1 (5 bases). V gave up 1 base and J gave up 8 bases, with 11 bases separating them. The CDR3 loop spans 13 amino acids. The germline gives CDR1 SGHDN, CDR2 FVKESK. The DNA of the CDR3 is TGTGCCAGCAGCCAAGGGCAGGGATGGGAAGCTTTCTTT. As protein: CASSQGQGWEAFF.

The chain links TRBV11-2 to TRBJ2-5, with TRBD2 identical over 9 bases. This CDR3 is 16 amino acids long. Unmatched junction bases numbered 9, after V lost 2 bases and J lost 5 bases. Germline CDR1 is SGHAT and CDR2 is FQNNGV. CDR3 in DNA: TGTGCCAGCAGCTTAACGGGCGGGGGGGCCATCGAGACCCAGTACTTC. This gives the protein CASSLTGGGAIETQYF.

The gene calls are TRBV5-1 and TRBJ1-2, with 12 bases identical to TRBD1. V lost 4 bases to trimming and J lost 5 bases; unmatched junction nucleotides: 9. This CDR3 has 16 amino acids. Germline V gene sequence: CDR1 SGHRS, CDR2 YFSETQ. As DNA, the CDR3 is TGCGCCAGCAGCCATTATACGGGACAGGGGGCGTATGGCTACACCTTC. As protein: CASSHYTGQGAYGYTF.

The chain uses TRBV7-8 and TRBJ2-7; D is uncertain. This CDR3 is 12 amino acids long. CDR1 is SGHVS, CDR2 FQNEAQ, per germline. V gave up 3 bases and J gave up 6 bases, with 9 bases separating them. CDR3 protein: CASSLVRGEQYF. The DNA of the CDR3 is TGTGCCAGCAGCTTGGTTAGAGGCGAGCAGTACTTC.

The gene calls are TRBV6-5 and TRBJ1-1, with D unresolved. The CDR3 loop spans 15 amino acids. With 0 bases removed from V and 4 bases from J, the gap between germline ends came to 12 bases. Germline values: CDR1 MNHEY, CDR2 SVGAGI. CDR3 in amino acids: CASSYSRTQRTEAFF. In DNA, the CDR3 is TGTGCCAGCAGTTACTCGAGAACCCAGCGCACTGAAGCTTTCTTT.

The chain employs TRBV6-1 and TRBJ2-7; 9 nucleotides align to TRBD2. The V and J ends lost 4 bases and 6 bases, in that order; junction bases with no gene match: 16. The CDR3 is made up of 17 amino acids. The germline V gene encodes CDR1 MNHNS and CDR2 SASEGT. The CDR3 here is CASSVASGAPPYGEQYF. CDR3 in DNA: TGTGCCAGCAGTGTGGCTAGCGGGGCTCCCCCTTACGGCGAGCAGTACTTC.

This chain connects TRBV15 to TRBJ2-1; D unresolved. V lost 1 base, J lost 7 bases, and 14 bases lay in between. This CDR3 contains 15 residues. Germline CDR1 and CDR2: LNHNV and YYDKDF (reference sequence). The CDR3 DNA is TGTGCCACCAGCAGAGTTAGCTCTGGTGTAAATGAGCAGTTCTTC. Translation: CATSRVSSGVNEQFF. The complete variable domain, with remaining parts taken from reference TRBV15 and TRBJ2-1, reads DAMVIQNPRYQVTQFGKPVTLSCSQTLNHNVMYWYQQKSSQAPKLLFHYYDKDFNNEADTPDNFQSRRPNTSFCFLDIRSPGLGDTAMYLCATSRVSSGVNEQFFGPGTRLTVL.

CDR3 sequence (DNA): TGTGCCAGCAGTTCTATGCGGCGGGGCAGCAATCAGCCCCAGCATTTT. Amino acids: CASSSMRRGSNQPQHF. The chain recombines TRBV6-5 with TRBJ1-5, with D perhaps matching TRBD1 (5 bases). This CDR3 has 16 amino acids. CDR1 is MNHEY and CDR2 is SVGAGI in the germline V gene. V lost 4 bases and J 1 base, leaving 14 bases between the germline ends.

The V call is TRBV9, the J call TRBJ1-6; the match to TRBD1 covers 7 bases. Germline V lookup: CDR1 SGDLS, CDR2 YYNGEE. The CDR3 sequence is 14 residues long. J was trimmed by 7 bases and V by 3 bases; bases with no gene match: 4. CDR3 nucleotide sequence: TGTGCCAGCAGCGAAAGGGACAGAAATTCACCCCTCCACTTT. Protein: CASSERDRNSPLHF.

The chain combines TRBV30 with TRBJ1-6, with TRBD1 matching 8 bases. V shed 3 bases, J shed 7 bases, and the junction held 2 bases outside the gene matches. The germline CDR1 and CDR2 sequences are GTSNPN and SVGIG (reference sequence). The CDR3 covers 13 residues. The CDR3 DNA is TGTGCCTGGAGCAGACAGGGGAATTCACCCCTCCACTTT. Protein sequence: CAWSRQGNSPLHF.

This chain connects TRBV19 to TRBJ2-7, with 7 bases lining up with TRBD1. The CDR3 totals 15 residues. V was pared by 1 base and J by 2 bases, with 5 bases of the junction left unmatched. Germline-derived CDR1 and CDR2 are LNHDA and SQIVND (reference sequence). CDR3: CASSIVWDRTYEQYF. The DNA for the CDR3 is TGTGCCAGTAGTATAGTTTGGGACAGAACCTACGAGCAGTACTTC.

The genes are TRBV6-5 and TRBJ2-7; D might be TRBD1 (6 bases). V was shortened by 2 bases and J by 0 bases, with 11 bases between the two germline ends. This CDR3 has 15 residues. Germline V gene data show CDR1 as MNHEY and CDR2 as SVGAGI. CDR3 nucleotide sequence: TGTGCCAGCAGTTACACCCTACAGGGCTCCTACGAGCAGTACTTC. Amino acid sequence: CASSYTLQGSYEQYF.

This rearrangement joins TRBV2 to TRBJ2-1; 16 nucleotides align to TRBD2. Trimming took 9 bases from V and 0 from J; bases not matched to a gene: 8. The CDR3 sequence is 18 residues long. Germline V gene data show CDR1 as SNHLY and CDR2 as FYNNEI. CDR3 in DNA: TGTGCCAGTACGGGACTAGCGGGGGGGCCAAGCTCCTACAATGAGCAGTTCTTC. Amino acid sequence: CASTGLAGGPSSYNEQFF. The entire variable domain, with the rest obtained from reference TRBV2 and TRBJ2-1, is as follows: EPEVTQTPSHQVTQMGQEVILRCVPISNHLYFYWYRQILGQKVEFLVSFYNNEISEKSEIFDDQFSVERPDGSNFTLKIRSTKLEDSAMYFCASTGLAGGPSSYNEQFFGPGTRLTVL.

V usage is TRBV4-1 and J usage is TRBJ2-1; 8 positions agree with TRBD2. J gave up 5 bases and V 0 bases, and 9 bases lay outside the gene matches. The CDR3 loop spans 17 amino acids. Germline-derived CDR1 and CDR2 are MGHRA and YSYEKL. Here the CDR3 reads CASSQDPWTSSDNEQFF. The CDR3 nucleotides are TGCGCCAGCAGCCAAGATCCTTGGACTAGCAGTGACAATGAGCAGTTCTTC.

This sequence joins TRBV27 and TRBJ2-7, with D possibly matching TRBD1 (5 bases). Trimming took off 5 bases at V and 2 bases at J, with 13 bases between the two ends. This CDR3 has 14 residues. Germline loops: CDR1 MNHEY, CDR2 SMNVEV (reference sequence). The DNA for the CDR3 is TGTGCCAGCAGTCTCGTGGCGGACACCTACGAGCAGTACTTC. Its protein product is CASSLVADTYEQYF.

The chain links TRBV5-1 to TRBJ2-3; 8 bases match TRBD2. There are 14 residues in the CDR3. Germline V gene data show CDR1 as SGHRS and CDR2 as YFSETQ. The V gene end was trimmed by 6 bases and the J gene end by 4 bases; junction bases not matched to a gene: 7. CDR3 region: CASKRGGPADTQYF. The CDR3 DNA reads as TGCGCCAGCAAACGGGGGGGGCCCGCAGATACGCAGTATTTT.